This T cell receptor (beta chain) emerged from a study of blood T cell repertoires in COVID-19. Authors' analysis steps: Estimation of nucleated cell counts was performed using reference gene primer amplification. Using immunoSEQ multiplex PCR, the repertoire was profiled, and TCRdb retains in-frame clones only, with some absent. For V, J and clone size, that table is used; D and trimming come from the DNA. The sample lists about 42,000 clones; around 85% were seen once. V was cut by 2 bases and J by 0 bases, with 10 bases left in between. The CDR3 consists of 14 residues. Germline loops: CDR1 SQVTM, CDR2 ANQGSEA.

The J gene is TRBJ1-1, the V gene TRBV29-1; D ambiguous. The sequenced sample consisted of peripheral blood. This TCR derives from a human donor in a cohort sampled during active COVID-19. CDR3 bases: TGCAGCGTTGAATACCGTCCTATGAACACTGAAGCTTTCTTT. Protein product: CSVEYRPMNTEAFF.